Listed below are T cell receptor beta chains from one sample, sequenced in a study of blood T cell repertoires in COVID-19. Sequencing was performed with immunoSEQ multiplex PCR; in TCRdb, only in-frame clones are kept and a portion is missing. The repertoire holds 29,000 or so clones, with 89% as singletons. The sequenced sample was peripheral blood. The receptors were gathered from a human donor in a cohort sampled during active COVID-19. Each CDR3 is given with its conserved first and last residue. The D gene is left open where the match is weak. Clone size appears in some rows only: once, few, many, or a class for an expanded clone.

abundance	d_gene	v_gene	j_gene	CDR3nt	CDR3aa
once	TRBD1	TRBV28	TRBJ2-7	TGTGCCAGCACGCAGGACAGGGGGTTTTACGAGCAGTACTTC	CASTQDRGFYEQYF
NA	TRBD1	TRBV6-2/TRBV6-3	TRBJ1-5	TGTGCCAGCAGTTACTCGTCGCAAGGGACAGGGATATATAGCAATCAGCCCCAGCATTTT	CASSYSSQGTGIYSNQPQHF
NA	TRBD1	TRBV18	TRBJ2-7	TGTGCCAGCTCACCTCTACTTCCGGGACAGGGTCGCGAGCAGTACTTC	CASSPLLPGQGREQYF
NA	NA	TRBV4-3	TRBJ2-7	TGCGCCAGCAGCCCGGACACCCCCTCCTACGAGCAGTACTTC	CASSPDTPSYEQYF
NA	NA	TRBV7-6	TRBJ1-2	TGTGCCAGCAGCTTAGGACAGGCTACTAACTATGGCTACACCTTC	CASSLGQATNYGYTF
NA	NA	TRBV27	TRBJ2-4	TGTGCCAGCAGTTTATTCGCCGCGACAGCAGCCAAAAACATTCAGTACTTC	CASSLFAATAAKNIQYF
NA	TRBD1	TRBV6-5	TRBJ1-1	TGTGCCAGCAGTTACTCGATGACAGGGGGGAACACTGAAGCTTTCTTT	CASSYSMTGGNTEAFF
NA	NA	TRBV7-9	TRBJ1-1	TGTGCCAGCAGCTTAAGCGCGGGCATCGCTGAAGCTTTCTTT	CASSLSAGIAEAFF
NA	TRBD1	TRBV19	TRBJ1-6	TGTGCCAGTAAGACAGGGGACATAAATTCACCCCTCCACTTT	CASKTGDINSPLHF
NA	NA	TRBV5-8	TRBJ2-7	TGTGCCAGCACCATCTACGAGCAGTACTTC	CASTIYEQYF
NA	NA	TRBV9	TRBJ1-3	TGTGCCAGCAGCGTAGGCAGGGCCTCTGGAAACACCATATATTTT	CASSVGRASGNTIYF
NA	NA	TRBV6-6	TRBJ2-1	TGTGCCAGCAGTCTTATTTTTCAGTCCTTCTCCTACAATGAGCAGTTCTTC	CASSLIFQSFSYNEQFF
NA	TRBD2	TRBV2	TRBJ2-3	TGTGCCAGCAGAACTGAACTAGCGGTCAGCACAGATACGCAGTATTTT	CASRTELAVSTDTQYF
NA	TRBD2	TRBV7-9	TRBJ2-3	TGTGCCAGCAGCTTTGGGACTAGCGGGAGAGCTAAATCAGATACGCAGTATTTT	CASSFGTSGRAKSDTQYF
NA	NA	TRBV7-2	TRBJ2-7	TGTGCCAGCAGCTTAGGAGGAGTCGCCTACGAGCAGTACTTC	CASSLGGVAYEQYF
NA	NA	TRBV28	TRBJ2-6	TGTGCCAGCTTATCGGGCTCTGGGGCCAACGTCCTGACTTTC	CASLSGSGANVLTF
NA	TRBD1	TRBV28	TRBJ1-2	TGTGCCAGCAGGCCGGGACAGGACTTTTTCTATGGCTACACCTTC	CASRPGQDFFYGYTF
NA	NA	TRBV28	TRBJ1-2	TGTGCCAGCAGCCCCCCGACAGGAAAGGGAGGCTACACCTTC	CASSPPTGKGGYTF
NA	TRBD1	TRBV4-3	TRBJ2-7	TGCGCCAGCAGCCGCGGACAGGGAATGGGCTACGAGCAGTACTTC	CASSRGQGMGYEQYF
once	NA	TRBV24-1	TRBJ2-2	TGTGCCACCAGTGACTTGGACAGGAACACCGGGGAGCTGTTTTTT	CATSDLDRNTGELFF
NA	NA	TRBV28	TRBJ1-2	TGTGCCAGCAGTTTTCAGACAAACTATGGCTACACCTTC	CASSFQTNYGYTF
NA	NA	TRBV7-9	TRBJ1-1	TGTGCCAGCAGCTTACGGGGGGACACTGAAGCTTTCTTT	CASSLRGDTEAFF
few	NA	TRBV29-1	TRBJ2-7	TGCAGCGTTGATCTCTGCAGGGTGAGACCCTACGAGCAGTACTTC	CSVDLCRVRPYEQYF
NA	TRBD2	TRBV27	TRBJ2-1	TGTGCCAGCAGAAGGGGACTAGCGGGGGCCTCAGTTATAAATGAGCAGTTCTTC	CASRRGLAGASVINEQFF
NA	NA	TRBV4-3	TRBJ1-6	TGCGCCAGCAGCCTGGACAGCCTCTCCTATAATTCACCCCTCCACTTT	CASSLDSLSYNSPLHF
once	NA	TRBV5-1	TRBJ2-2	TGCGCCAGCAGTATTCGCGTGGCAGGGGGGCGGACCGGGGAGCTGTTTTTT	CASSIRVAGGRTGELFF
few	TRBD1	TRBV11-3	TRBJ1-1	TGTGCCAGCAGCTTAGATGGACGCACCGGACAGGATGAAGCTTTCTTT	CASSLDGRTGQDEAFF
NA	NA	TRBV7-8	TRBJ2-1	TGTGCCAGCAGCCGCCGACATATGGGTGAGCAGTTCTTC	CASSRRHMGEQFF
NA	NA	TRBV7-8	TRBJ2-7	TGTGCCAGCAGCGGGGGAGGACTCTACGAGCAGTACTTC	CASSGGGLYEQYF